This T cell receptor (beta chain) is from a study of beta chain features in type 1 diabetes. Study information: Patients shared similar age, gender and cell yields with healthy donors.

A few counts support this clone. The CDR3 runs to 18 residues. Germline values: CDR1 SGHVS, CDR2 FNYEAQ. The V end lost 5 bases, the J end lost 6 bases, and 29 bases lay between the germline ends. The entirety of the isolated RNA underwent reverse transcription, so expressed TCRB transcripts were sequenced. Produced via immunoSEQ multiplex PCR; TCRdb's table is partial and in-frame only. The sample has around 170,000 clones, 7.5% to 9.5% seen once. Input material: central memory CD4+ T cells from blood. The rearrangement links TRBV7-6 to TRBJ2-7; TRBD1 is a possible D gene (5 bases). This TCR was recovered from a woman aged 18-35 years in good health. This CDR3 reads CASSPLRVPFFWGSEQYF. CDR3 nucleotides: TGTGCCAGCAGCCCCCTTAGGGTCCCCTTTTTCTGGGGCTCCGAGCAGTACTTC.